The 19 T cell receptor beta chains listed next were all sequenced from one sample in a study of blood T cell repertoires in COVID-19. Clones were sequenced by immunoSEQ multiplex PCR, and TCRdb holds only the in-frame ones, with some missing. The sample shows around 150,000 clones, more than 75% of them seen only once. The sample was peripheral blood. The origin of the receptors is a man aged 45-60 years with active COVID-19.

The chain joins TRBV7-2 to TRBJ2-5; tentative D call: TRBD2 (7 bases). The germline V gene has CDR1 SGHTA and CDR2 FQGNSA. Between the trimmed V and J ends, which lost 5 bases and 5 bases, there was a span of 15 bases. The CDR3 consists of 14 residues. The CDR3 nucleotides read TGTGCCAGCAGCCTCGGGGGGCTGAGGGAGACCCAGTACTTC. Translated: CASSLGGLRETQYF.

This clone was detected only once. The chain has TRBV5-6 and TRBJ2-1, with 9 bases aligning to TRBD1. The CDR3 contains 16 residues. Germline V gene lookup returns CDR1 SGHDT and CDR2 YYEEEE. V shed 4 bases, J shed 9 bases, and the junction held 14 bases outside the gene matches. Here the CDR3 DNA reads TGTGCCAGCAGCGCTCTTTGGGACAGGGCCCTCGGTGAGCAGTTCTTC. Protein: CASSALWDRALGEQFF.

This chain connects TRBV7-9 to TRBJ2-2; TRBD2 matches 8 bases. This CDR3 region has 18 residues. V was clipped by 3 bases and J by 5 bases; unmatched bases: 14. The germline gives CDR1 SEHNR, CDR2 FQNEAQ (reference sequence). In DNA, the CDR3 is TGTGCCAGCAGCTTGCCCCCGAGGCTAGCGGGCAGGACCGGGGAGCTGTTTTTT. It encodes CASSLPPRLAGRTGELFF. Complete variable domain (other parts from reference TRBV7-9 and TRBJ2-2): DTGVSQNPRHKITKRGQNVTFRCDPISEHNRLYWYRQTLGQGPEFLTYFQNEAQLEKSRLLSDRFSAERPKGSFSTLEIQRTEQGDSAMYLCASSLPPRLAGRTGELFFGEGSRLTVL.

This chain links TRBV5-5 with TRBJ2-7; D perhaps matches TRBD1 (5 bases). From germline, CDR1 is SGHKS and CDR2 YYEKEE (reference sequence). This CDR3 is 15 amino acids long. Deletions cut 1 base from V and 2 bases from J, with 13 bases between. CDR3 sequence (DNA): TGTGCCAGCAGCTTGATCGGCAGGGATGCCTACGAGCAGTACTTC. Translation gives CASSLIGRDAYEQYF.

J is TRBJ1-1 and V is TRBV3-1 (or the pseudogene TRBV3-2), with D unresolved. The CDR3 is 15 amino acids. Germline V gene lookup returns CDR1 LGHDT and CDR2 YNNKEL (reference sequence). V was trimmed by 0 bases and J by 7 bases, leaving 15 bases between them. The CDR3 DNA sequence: TGTGCCAGCAGCCAAGATGATGCCCCATCAGTTGAAGCTTTCTTT. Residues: CASSQDDAPSVEAFF.

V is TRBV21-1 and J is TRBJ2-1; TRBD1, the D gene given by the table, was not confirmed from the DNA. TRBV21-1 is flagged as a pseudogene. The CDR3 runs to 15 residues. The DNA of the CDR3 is TGTGCCAGCAGCACAGGACAGGAGGCCTACAATGAGCAGTTCTTC. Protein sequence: CASSTGQEAYNEQFF.

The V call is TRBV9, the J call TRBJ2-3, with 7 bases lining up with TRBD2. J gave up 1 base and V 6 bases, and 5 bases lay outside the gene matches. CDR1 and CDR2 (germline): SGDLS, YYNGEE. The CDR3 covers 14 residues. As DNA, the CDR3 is TGTGCCAGCATGAGGAGCGGGGGCACAGATACGCAGTATTTT. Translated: CASMRSGGTDTQYF.

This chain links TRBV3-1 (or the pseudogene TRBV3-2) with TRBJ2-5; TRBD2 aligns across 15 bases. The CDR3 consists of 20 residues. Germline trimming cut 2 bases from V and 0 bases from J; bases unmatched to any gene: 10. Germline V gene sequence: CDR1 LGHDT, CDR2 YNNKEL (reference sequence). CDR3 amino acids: CASSQTGTSGGTDHQETQYF. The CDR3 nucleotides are TGTGCCAGCAGCCAAACCGGGACTAGCGGGGGGACGGACCACCAAGAGACCCAGTACTTC.

The CDR3 here is CASSLQGPRETQYF. The CDR3 nucleotides read TGCGCCAGCAGCCTACAGGGGCCCCGGGAGACCCAGTACTTC. The chain employs TRBV5-1 and TRBJ2-5, with TRBD1 matching over 7 bases. The V and J ends lost 4 bases and 5 bases, in that order; junction bases with no gene match: 8. CDR1 and CDR2 (germline): SGHRS, YFSETQ. The CDR3 extends over 14 amino acids.

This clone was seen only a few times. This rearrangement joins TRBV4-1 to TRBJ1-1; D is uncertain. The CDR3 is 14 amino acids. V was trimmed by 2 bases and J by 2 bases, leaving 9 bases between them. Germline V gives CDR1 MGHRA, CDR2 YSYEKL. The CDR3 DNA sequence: TGCGCCAGCAGCCAAAGAACAAGAAACACTGAAGCTTTCTTT. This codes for CASSQRTRNTEAFF.

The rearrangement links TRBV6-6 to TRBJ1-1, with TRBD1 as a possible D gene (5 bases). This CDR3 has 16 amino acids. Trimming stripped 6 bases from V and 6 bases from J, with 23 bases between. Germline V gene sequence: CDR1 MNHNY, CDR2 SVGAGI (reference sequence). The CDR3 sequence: CASSPFMAGSGSEAFF. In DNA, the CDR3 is TGTGCCAGCAGCCCCTTCATGGCAGGGTCAGGGTCTGAAGCTTTCTTT.

CDR3 sequence (DNA): TGTGCCAGCAGCTTTGGAACAGGGGAAAAACTGTTTTTT. Protein: CASSFGTGEKLFF. The chain carries TRBV7-9 and TRBJ1-4, with D maybe TRBD1 (6 bases). V was trimmed by 3 bases and J by 8 bases, leaving 10 bases between them. This CDR3 is 13 amino acids long. Germline V gene data show CDR1 as SEHNR and CDR2 as FQNEAQ (reference sequence).

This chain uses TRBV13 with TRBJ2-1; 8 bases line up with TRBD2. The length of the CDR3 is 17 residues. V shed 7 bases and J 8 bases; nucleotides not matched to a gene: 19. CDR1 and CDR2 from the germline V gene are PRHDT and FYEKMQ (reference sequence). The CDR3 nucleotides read TGTGCCAGCACTAGCAGGGTAGGGGAGCGGGGGAGGTATGAGCAGTTCTTC. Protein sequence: CASTSRVGERGRYEQFF.

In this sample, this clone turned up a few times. The CDR3 coding sequence is TGTGCCAGCAGCCAAGAATCCCAGGGGGCTTGGGAGCAGTACTTC. It translates to CASSQESQGAWEQYF. The J gene is TRBJ2-7, the V gene TRBV4-2, with 8 bases aligning to TRBD1. The J segment lost 7 bases and the V segment lost 0 bases, leaving 8 bases of the junction unmatched. CDR1 is LGHNA, CDR2 YNFKEQ, per germline. The CDR3 has 15 amino acids.

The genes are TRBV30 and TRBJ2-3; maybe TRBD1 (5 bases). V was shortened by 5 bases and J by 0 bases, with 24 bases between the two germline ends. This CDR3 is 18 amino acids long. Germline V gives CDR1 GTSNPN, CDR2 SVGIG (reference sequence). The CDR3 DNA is TGTGCCTGGGCCCTCTGGTACGACAGCGTTCCAAGCACAGATACGCAGTATTTT. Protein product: CAWALWYDSVPSTDTQYF.

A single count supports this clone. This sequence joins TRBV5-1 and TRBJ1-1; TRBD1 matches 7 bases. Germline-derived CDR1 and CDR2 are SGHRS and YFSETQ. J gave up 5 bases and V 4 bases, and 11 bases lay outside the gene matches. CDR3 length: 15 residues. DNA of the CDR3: TGCGCCAGCAGCCCACAGGGGACGGAAGGGACTGAAGCTTTCTTT. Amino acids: CASSPQGTEGTEAFF.

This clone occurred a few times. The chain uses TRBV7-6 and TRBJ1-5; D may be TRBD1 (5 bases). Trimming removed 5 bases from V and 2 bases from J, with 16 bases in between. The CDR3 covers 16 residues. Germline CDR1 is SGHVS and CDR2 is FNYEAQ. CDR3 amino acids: CASSLQGGLGNQPQHF. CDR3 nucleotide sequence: TGTGCCAGCAGCCTCCAGGGTGGCTTGGGCAATCAGCCCCAGCATTTT.

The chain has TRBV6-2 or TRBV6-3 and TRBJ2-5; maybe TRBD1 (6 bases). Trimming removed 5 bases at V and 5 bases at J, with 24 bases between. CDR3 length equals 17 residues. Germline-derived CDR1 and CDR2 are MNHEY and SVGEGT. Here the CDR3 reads CASSVTPRGSIGETQYF. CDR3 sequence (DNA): TGTGCCAGCAGTGTCACCCCGAGGGGGAGTATCGGGGAGACCCAGTACTTC.

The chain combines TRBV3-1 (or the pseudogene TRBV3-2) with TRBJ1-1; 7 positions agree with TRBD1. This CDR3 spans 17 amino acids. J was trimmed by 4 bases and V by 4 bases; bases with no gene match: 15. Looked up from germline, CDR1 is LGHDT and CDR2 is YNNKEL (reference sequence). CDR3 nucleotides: TGTGCCAGCAGCCCCTGGACAGGTAGTAAGCTGGTCACTGAAGCTTTCTTT. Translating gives CASSPWTGSKLVTEAFF.